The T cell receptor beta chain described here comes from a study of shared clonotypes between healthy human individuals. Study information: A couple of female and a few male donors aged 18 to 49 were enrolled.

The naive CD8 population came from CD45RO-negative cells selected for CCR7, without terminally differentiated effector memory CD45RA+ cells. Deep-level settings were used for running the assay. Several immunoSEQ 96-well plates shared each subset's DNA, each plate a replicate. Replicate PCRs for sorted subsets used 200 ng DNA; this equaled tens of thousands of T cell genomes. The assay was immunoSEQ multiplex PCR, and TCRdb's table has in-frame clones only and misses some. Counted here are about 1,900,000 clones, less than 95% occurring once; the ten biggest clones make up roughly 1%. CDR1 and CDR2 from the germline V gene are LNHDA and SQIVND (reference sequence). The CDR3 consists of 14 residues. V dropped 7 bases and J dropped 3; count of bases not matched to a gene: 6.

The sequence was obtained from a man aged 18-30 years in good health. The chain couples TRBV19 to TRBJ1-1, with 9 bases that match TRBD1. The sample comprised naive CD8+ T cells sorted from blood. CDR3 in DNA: TGTGCCAGTACCGAGGGACAGGGTTACACTGAAGCTTTCTTT. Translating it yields CASTEGQGYTEAFF.